The next 13 T cell receptor beta chains were all read from a single sample in a study of blood T cell repertoires in COVID-19. Measured with immunoSEQ multiplex PCR; TCRdb has only the in-frame clones, and not every one. This sample has roughly 270,000 clones, with 85% found just once. Sequencing was carried out using PBMCs or T cells enriched from blood (not recorded which). Receptors were obtained from a woman aged 45 to 65 who had recovered from COVID-19.

This chain joins TRBV13 and TRBJ2-5; weak D call: TRBD2 (6 bases). Germline CDR1 and CDR2: PRHDT and FYEKMQ (reference sequence). The length of the CDR3 is 14 residues. V dropped 5 bases and J dropped 0 bases, with 10 bases sitting between them. CDR3 DNA sequence: TGTGCCAGCAGCGGGCGGGACTACCAAGAGACCCAGTACTTC. Encoded protein: CASSGRDYQETQYF.

The CDR3 sequence: CAWTSRTGGPQHF. CDR3 DNA sequence: TGTGCCTGGACATCAAGGACAGGAGGGCCCCAGCATTTT. The rearrangement uses TRBV30 and TRBJ1-5, with 7 bases fitting TRBD1. CDR1 is GTSNPN and CDR2 is SVGIG in the germline V gene (reference sequence). Losses at the gene ends were 4 bases for V and 9 bases for J; bases not matched to a gene: 9. The CDR3 consists of 13 residues.

The CDR3 DNA is TGTGCCAGCAGTGTTCAGAACATGAACACTGAAGCTTTCTTT. Translation: CASSVQNMNTEAFF. V and J are TRBV2 and TRBJ1-1; D not certain. The germline V gene encodes CDR1 SNHLY and CDR2 FYNNEI. CDR3 length equals 14 residues. The germline V and J ends were trimmed by 4 bases and 0 bases, with 9 bases remaining between them. Full variable domain (outside the CDR3, taken from reference TRBV2 and TRBJ1-1): EPEVTQTPSHQVTQMGQEVILRCVPISNHLYFYWYRQILGQKVEFLVSFYNNEISEKSEIFDDQFSVERPDGSNFTLKIRSTKLEDSAMYFCASSVQNMNTEAFFGQGTRLTVV.

The chain is built from TRBV28 and TRBJ1-6; the match to TRBD1 covers 8 bases. This CDR3 is 14 amino acids long. V lost 7 bases and J lost 14; bases outside the gene matches: 13. In germline, CDR1 is MDHEN, CDR2 SYDVKM. CDR3 DNA sequence: TGTGCCAGCAAGGGGGACAGGAGTACTGGGGCCCTCCACTTT. This encodes CASKGDRSTGALHF.

The table lists this clone with a few counts. The rearrangement links TRBV28 to TRBJ2-7, with TRBD2 matching over 8 bases. This CDR3 is 15 amino acids long. The V gene's germline CDR1 is MDHEN and CDR2 SYDVKM. J gave up 3 bases and V 5 bases, and 9 bases lay outside the gene matches. The CDR3 nucleotides are TGTGCCAGCAGTCCCCCCGGGGCGGGGGGCTACGAGCAGTACTTC. It is translated as CASSPPGAGGYEQYF.

The CDR3 region is CASSQGLAGPISGGYTF. In nucleotides, the CDR3 is TGTGCCAGCAGCCAAGGTCTGGCAGGCCCCATCAGCGGGGGCTACACCTTC. The V call is TRBV3-1 (or the pseudogene TRBV3-2), the J call TRBJ1-2, with D unclear. The ends were cut back, 1 base at V and 8 bases at J, with 23 bases in the middle. The CDR3 totals 17 residues. Germline V CDR1 and CDR2: LGHDT, YNNKEL (reference sequence).

CDR3 DNA: TGTGCCAGCAGTGAATTTGGGGGGTGGGAGAACACTGAAGCTTTCTTT. Its translation is CASSEFGGWENTEAFF. This sequence joins TRBV2 and TRBJ1-1; D is possibly TRBD1 (5 bases). The CDR3 totals 16 residues. The ends were cut back, 2 bases at V and 1 base at J, with 14 bases in the middle. Looked up from germline, CDR1 is SNHLY and CDR2 is FYNNEI. Full variable domain (outside the CDR3, taken from reference TRBV2 and TRBJ1-1): EPEVTQTPSHQVTQMGQEVILRCVPISNHLYFYWYRQILGQKVEFLVSFYNNEISEKSEIFDDQFSVERPDGSNFTLKIRSTKLEDSAMYFCASSEFGGWENTEAFFGQGTRLTVV.

The chain links TRBV7-9 to TRBJ1-6; D might be TRBD1 (6 bases). V was shortened by 5 bases and J by 5 bases, with 16 bases between the two germline ends. The CDR3 totals 16 residues. Looked up from germline, CDR1 is SEHNR and CDR2 is FQNEAQ (reference sequence). The CDR3 is CASSPLRTENNSPLHF. CDR3 DNA: TGTGCCAGCAGCCCGCTCCGGACAGAAAATAATTCACCCCTCCACTTT.

The gene calls are TRBV28 and TRBJ2-3, with 10 positions matching TRBD1. CDR1 is MDHEN and CDR2 is SYDVKM in the germline V gene. The CDR3 has 16 amino acids. The V segment lost 6 bases and the J segment 5 bases; nucleotides outside the gene matches: 11. CDR3 loop: CASSLLDRGFRDTQYF. Written as DNA, the CDR3 is TGTGCCAGCAGCCTATTGGACAGGGGGTTTAGAGATACGCAGTATTTT. The variable domain in full, with the rest retrieved from reference TRBV28 and TRBJ2-3, is DVKVTQSSRYLVKRTGEKVFLECVQDMDHENMFWYRQDPGLGLRLIYFSYDVKMKEKGDIPEGYSVSREKKERFSLILESASTNQTSMYLCASSLLDRGFRDTQYFGPGTRLTVL.

This chain links TRBV5-4 with TRBJ2-1; TRBD2 is a possible D gene (6 bases). Germline CDR1 SGHNT, CDR2 YYREEE (reference sequence). CDR3 length equals 16 residues. V was pared by 0 bases and J by 15 bases, with 25 bases between. CDR3 sequence (DNA): TGTGCCAGCAGCTTGGCGGGCGCCGGGGGTCTTTCCCAGACGTTCTTC. It yields the protein CASSLAGAGGLSQTFF.

The V gene is TRBV11-3, the J gene TRBJ2-2, with 8 bases aligning to TRBD1. Germline CDR1 SGHNT, CDR2 YENEEA. V was pared by 8 bases and J by 0 bases, with 5 bases of the junction left unmatched. The CDR3 is 15 residues long. CDR3 amino acids: CASSGTGANTGELFF. CDR3 bases: TGTGCCAGCTCGGGGACAGGTGCGAACACCGGGGAGCTGTTTTTT. The full variable domain, rest sourced from reference TRBV11-3 and TRBJ2-2, is EAGVVQSPRYKIIEKKQPVAFWCNPISGHNTLYWYLQNLGQGPELLIRYENEEAVDDSQLPKDRFSAERLKGVDSTLKIQPAELGDSAVYLCASSGTGANTGELFFGEGSRLTVL.

This chain connects TRBV19 to TRBJ1-1; D might be TRBD1 (5 bases). From germline, CDR1 is LNHDA and CDR2 SQIVND (reference sequence). The CDR3 totals 13 residues. Trimming removed 7 bases at V and 1 base at J, with 10 bases between. Here the CDR3 DNA reads TGTGCCAGTAAGTCGACAGAGAACACTGAAGCTTTCTTT. Its translation is CASKSTENTEAFF.

Worth noting for this clone: This sample includes further DNA sequences coding for the same CDR3. The V gene is TRBV28, the J gene TRBJ1-5, with TRBD1 as a possible D gene (5 bases). The CDR3 extends over 14 amino acids. Per germline, CDR1 MDHEN and CDR2 SYDVKM. V dropped 4 bases and J dropped 8 bases, with 15 bases sitting between them. The DNA for the CDR3 is TGTGCCAGCAGTTATCGACAAGGGGTAAAGCCCCAGCATTTT. This codes for CASSYRQGVKPQHF.